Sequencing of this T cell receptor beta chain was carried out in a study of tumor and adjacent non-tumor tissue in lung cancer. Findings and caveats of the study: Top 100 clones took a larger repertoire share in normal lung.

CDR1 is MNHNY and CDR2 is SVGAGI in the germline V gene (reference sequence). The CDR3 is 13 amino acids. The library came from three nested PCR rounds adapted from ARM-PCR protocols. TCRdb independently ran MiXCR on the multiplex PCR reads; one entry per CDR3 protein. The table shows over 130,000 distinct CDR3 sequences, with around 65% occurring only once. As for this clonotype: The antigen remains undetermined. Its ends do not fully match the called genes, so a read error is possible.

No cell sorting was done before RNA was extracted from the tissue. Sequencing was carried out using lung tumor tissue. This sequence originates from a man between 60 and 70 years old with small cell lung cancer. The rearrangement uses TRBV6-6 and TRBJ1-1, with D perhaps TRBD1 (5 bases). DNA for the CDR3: TGTGCCAGCACCAAGGGTACGGACACTGAAACTTTCTTT. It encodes CASTKGTDTETFF.